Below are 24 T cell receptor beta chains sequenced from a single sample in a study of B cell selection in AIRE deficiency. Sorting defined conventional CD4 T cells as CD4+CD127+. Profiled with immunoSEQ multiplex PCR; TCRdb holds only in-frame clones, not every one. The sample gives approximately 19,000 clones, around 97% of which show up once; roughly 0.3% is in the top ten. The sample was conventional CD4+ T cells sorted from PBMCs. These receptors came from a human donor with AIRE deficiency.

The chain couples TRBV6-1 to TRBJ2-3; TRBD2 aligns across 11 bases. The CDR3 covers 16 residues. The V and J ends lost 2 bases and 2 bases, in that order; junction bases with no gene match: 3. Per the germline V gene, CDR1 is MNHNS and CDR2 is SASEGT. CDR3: CASSELAGGPTDTQYF. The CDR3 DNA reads TGTGCCAGCAGTGAACTAGCGGGAGGCCCCACAGATACGCAGTATTTT.

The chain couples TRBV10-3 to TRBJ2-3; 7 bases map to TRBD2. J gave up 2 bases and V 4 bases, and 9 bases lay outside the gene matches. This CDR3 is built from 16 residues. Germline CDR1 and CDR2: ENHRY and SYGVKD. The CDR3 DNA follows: TGTGCCATCAGTGTTGGTAGCGGGTCCTACACAGATACGCAGTATTTT. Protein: CAISVGSGSYTDTQYF.

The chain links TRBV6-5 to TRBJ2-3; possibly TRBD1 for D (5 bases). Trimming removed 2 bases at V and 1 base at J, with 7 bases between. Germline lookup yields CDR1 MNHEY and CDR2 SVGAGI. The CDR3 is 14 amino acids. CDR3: CASSYTRGTDTQYF. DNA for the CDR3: TGTGCCAGCAGTTACACCAGGGGCACAGATACGCAGTATTTT.

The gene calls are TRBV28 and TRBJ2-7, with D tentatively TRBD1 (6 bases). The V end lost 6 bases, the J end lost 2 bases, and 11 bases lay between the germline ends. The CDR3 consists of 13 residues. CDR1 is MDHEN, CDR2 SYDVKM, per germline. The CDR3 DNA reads TGTGCCAGCAGGGTGACAGGCGCCTACGAGCAGTACTTC. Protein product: CASRVTGAYEQYF.

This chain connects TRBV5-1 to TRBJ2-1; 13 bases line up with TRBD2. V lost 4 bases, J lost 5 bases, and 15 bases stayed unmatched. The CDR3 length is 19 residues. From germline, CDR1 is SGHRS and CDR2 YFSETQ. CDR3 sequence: CASSPEFEGLAGSNNEQFF. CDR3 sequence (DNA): TGCGCCAGCAGCCCCGAATTTGAGGGACTAGCGGGATCGAACAATGAGCAGTTCTTC.

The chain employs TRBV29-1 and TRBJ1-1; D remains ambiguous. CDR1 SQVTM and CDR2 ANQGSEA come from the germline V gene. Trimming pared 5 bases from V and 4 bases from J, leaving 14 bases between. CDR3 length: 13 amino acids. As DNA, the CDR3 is TGCAGCGTTTCTCAACGTTTGGGCACTGAAGCTTTCTTT. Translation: CSVSQRLGTEAFF.

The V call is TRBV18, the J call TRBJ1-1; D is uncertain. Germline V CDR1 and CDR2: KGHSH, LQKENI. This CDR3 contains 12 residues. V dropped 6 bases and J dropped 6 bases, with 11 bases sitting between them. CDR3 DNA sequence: TGTGCCAGCTCCCCTGATGGGGCTGAAGCTTTCTTT. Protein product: CASSPDGAEAFF.

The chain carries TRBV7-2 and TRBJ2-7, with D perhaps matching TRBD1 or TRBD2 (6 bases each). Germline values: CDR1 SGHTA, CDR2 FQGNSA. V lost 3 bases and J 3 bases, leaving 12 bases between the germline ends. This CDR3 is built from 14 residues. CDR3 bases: TGTGCCAGCAGCTTCGGGGGCTCAAGCTACGAGCAGTACTTC. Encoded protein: CASSFGGSSYEQYF.

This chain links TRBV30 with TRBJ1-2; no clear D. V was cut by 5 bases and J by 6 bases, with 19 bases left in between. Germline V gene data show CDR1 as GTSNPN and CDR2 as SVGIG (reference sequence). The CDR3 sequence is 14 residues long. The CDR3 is CAWQDLPLRDGYTF. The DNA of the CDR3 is TGTGCCTGGCAGGACCTCCCCCTAAGAGATGGCTACACCTTC.

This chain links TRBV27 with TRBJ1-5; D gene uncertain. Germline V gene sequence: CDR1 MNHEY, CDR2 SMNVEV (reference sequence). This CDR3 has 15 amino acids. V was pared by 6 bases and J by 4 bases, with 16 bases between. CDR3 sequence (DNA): TGTGCCAGCAGCTCTAGGCCCTTCCAGAATCAGCCCCAGCATTTT. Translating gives CASSSRPFQNQPQHF.

The CDR3 spells CASSWTGGLGEQFF. DNA of the CDR3: TGTGCCAGCAGCTGGACAGGGGGGCTTGGTGAGCAGTTCTTC. The chain links TRBV7-3 to TRBJ2-1; 10 positions match TRBD1. V shed 4 bases, J shed 9 bases, and the junction held 6 bases outside the gene matches. CDR3 length equals 14 residues. The germline CDR1 and CDR2 sequences are SGHTA and FQGTGA.

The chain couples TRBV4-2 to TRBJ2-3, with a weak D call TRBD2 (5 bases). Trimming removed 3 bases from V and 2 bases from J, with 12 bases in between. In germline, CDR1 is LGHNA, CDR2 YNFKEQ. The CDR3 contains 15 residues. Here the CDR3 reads CASSQFPLATDTQYF. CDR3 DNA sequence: TGTGCCAGCAGCCAGTTTCCCCTAGCCACAGATACGCAGTATTTT.

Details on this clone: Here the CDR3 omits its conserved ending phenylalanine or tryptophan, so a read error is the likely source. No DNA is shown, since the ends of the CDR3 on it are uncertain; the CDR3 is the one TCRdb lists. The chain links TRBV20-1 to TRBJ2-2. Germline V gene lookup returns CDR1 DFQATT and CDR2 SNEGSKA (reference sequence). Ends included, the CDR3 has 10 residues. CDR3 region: CSARDRALRV.

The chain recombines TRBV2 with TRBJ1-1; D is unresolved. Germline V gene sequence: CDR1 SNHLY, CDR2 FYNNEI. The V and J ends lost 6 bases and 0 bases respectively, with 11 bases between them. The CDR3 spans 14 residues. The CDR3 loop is CASRRQGMNTEAFF. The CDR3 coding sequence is TGTGCCAGCAGACGACAAGGTATGAACACTGAAGCTTTCTTT.

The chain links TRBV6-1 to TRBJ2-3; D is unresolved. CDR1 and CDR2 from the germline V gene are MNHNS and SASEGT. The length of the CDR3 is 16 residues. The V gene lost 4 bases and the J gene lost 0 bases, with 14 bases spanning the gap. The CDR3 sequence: CASSGLSPTSTDTQYF. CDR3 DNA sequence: TGTGCCAGCAGTGGGCTGAGCCCTACTAGCACAGATACGCAGTATTTT.

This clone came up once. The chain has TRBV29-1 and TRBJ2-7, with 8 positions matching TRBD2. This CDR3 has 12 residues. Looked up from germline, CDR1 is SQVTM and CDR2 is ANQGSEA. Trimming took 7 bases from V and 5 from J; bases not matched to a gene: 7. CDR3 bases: TGCAGCGCCGGGAGGGCCATAGACGAGCAGTACTTC. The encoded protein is CSAGRAIDEQYF.

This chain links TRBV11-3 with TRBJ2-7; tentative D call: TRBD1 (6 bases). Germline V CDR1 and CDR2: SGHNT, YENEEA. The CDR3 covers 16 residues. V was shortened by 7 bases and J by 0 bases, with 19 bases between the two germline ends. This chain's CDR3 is CASKRGPRGSSYEQYF. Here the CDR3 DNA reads TGTGCCAGCAAGAGGGGCCCGAGGGGGAGCTCCTACGAGCAGTACTTC.

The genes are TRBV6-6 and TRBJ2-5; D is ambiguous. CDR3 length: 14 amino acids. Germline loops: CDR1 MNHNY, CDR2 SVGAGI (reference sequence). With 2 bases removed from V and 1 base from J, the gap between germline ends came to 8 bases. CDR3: CASSYPFVQETQYF. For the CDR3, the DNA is TGTGCCAGCAGTTACCCGTTCGTCCAAGAGACCCAGTACTTC.

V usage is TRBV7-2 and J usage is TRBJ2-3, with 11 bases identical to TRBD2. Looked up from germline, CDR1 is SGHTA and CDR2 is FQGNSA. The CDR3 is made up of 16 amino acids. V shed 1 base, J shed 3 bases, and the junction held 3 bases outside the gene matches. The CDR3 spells CASSLGTSGRTDTQYF. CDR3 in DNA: TGTGCCAGCAGCTTAGGTACTAGCGGGAGAACAGATACGCAGTATTTT. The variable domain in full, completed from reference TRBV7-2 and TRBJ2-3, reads GAGVSQSPSNKVTEKGKDVELRCDPISGHTALYWYRQSLGQGLEFLIYFQGNSAPDKSGLPSDRFSAERTGGSVSTLTIQRTQQEDSAVYLCASSLGTSGRTDTQYFGPGTRLTVL.

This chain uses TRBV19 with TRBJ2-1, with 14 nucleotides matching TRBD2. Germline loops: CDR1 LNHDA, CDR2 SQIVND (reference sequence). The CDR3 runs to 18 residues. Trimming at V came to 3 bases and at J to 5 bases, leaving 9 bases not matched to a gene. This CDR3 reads CASSIRLGTSGSNNEQFF. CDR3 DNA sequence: TGTGCCAGTAGTATCCGCCTCGGGACTAGCGGGAGCAACAATGAGCAGTTCTTC.

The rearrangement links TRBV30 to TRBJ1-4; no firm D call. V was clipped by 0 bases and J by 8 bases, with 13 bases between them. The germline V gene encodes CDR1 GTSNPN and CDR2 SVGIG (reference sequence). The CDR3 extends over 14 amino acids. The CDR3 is CAWSVKGAGEKLFF. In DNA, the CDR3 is TGTGCCTGGAGTGTAAAGGGAGCCGGGGAAAAACTGTTTTTT.

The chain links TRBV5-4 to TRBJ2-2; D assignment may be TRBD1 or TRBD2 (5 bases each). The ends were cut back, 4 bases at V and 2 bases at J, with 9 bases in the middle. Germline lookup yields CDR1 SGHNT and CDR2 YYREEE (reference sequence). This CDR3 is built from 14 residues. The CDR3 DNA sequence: TGTGCCAGCAGCCGGGACGTAAACACCGGGGAGCTGTTTTTT. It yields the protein CASSRDVNTGELFF.

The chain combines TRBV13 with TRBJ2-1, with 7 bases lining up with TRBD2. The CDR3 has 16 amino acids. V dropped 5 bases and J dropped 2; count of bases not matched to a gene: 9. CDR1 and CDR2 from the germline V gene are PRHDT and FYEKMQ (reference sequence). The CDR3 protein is CASSRSGKSPYNEQFF. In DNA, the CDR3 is TGTGCCAGCAGCAGGAGCGGGAAGAGTCCCTACAATGAGCAGTTCTTC.

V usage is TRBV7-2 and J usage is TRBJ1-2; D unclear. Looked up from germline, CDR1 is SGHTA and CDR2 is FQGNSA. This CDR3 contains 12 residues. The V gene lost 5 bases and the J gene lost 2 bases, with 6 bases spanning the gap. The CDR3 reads CASSRRNYGYTF. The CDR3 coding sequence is TGTGCCAGCAGCCGGCGGAACTATGGCTACACCTTC.